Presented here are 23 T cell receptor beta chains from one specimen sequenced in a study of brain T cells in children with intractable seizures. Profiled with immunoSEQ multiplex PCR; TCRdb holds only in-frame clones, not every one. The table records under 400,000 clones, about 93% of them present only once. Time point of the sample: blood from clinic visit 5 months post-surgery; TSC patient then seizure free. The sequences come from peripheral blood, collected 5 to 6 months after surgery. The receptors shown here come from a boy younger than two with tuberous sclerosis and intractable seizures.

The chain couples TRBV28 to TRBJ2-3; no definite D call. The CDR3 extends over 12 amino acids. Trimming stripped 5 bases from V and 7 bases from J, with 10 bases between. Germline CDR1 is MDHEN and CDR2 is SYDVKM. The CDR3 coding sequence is TGTGCCAGCAGTCTTATGTTCAATACGCAGTATTTT. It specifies CASSLMFNTQYF.

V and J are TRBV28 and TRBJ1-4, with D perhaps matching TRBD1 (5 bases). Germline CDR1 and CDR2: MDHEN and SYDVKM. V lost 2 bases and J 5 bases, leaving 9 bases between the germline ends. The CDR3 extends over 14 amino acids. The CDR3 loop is CASSLPGGNEKLFF. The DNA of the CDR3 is TGTGCCAGCAGTTTACCGGGGGGGAATGAAAAACTGTTTTTT.

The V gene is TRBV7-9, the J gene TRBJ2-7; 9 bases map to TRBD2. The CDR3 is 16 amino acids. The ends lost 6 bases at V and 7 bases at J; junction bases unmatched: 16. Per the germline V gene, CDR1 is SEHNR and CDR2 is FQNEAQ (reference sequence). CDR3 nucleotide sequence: TGTGCCAGCAGTTCCCGCGGGGGGGCGGGAGTGCGGGAGCAGTACTTC. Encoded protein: CASSSRGGAGVREQYF.

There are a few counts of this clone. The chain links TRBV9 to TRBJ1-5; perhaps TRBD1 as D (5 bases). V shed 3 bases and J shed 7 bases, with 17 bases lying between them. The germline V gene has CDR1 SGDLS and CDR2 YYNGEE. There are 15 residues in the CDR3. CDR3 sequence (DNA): TGTGCCAGCAGCGCCCGAGATCGGGAGGGGCAGCCCCAGCATTTT. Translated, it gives CASSARDREGQPQHF. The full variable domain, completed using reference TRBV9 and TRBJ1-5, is DSGVTQTPKHLITATGQRVTLRCSPRSGDLSVYWYQQSLDQGLQFLIQYYNGEERAKGNILERFSAQQFPDLHSELNLSSLELGDSALYFCASSARDREGQPQHFGDGTRLSIL.

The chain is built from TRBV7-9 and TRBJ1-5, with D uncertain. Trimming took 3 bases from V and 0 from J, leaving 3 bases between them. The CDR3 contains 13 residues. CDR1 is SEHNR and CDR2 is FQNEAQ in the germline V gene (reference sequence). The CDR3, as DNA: TGTGCCAGCAGCTTTAATAGCAATCAGCCCCAGCATTTT. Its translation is CASSFNSNQPQHF.

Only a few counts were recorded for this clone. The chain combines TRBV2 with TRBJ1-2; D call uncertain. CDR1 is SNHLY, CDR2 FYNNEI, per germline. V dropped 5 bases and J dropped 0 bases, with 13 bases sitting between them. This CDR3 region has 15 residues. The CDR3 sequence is CASSRTAASNYGYTF. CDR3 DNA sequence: TGTGCCAGCAGTCGAACCGCGGCCTCTAACTATGGCTACACCTTC.

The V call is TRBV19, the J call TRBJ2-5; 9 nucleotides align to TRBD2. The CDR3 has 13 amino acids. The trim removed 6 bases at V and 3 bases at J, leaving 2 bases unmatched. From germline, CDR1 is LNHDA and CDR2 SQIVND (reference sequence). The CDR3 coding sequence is TGTGCCAGTAGGGCTAGCGGGGAAGAGACCCAGTACTTC. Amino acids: CASRASGEETQYF. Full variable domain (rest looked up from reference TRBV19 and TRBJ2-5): DGGITQSPKYLFRKEGQNVTLSCEQNLNHDAMYWYRQDPGQGLRLIYYSQIVNDFQKGDIAEGYSVSREKKESFPLTVTSAQKNPTAFYLCASRASGEETQYFGPGTRLLVL.

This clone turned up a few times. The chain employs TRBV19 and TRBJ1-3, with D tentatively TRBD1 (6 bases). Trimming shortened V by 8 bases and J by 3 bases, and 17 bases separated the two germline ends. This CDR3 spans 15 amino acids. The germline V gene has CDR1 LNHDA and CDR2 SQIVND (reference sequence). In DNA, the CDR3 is TGTGCCAGTTCGAAACAGGGAGCTGGTGGAAACACCATATATTTT. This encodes CASSKQGAGGNTIYF.

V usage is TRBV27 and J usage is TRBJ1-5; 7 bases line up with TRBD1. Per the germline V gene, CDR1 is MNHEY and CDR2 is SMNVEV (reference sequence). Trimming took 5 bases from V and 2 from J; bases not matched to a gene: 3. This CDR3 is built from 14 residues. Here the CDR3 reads CASSTTGGNQPQHF. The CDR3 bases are TGTGCCAGCAGTACCACAGGGGGCAATCAGCCCCAGCATTTT.

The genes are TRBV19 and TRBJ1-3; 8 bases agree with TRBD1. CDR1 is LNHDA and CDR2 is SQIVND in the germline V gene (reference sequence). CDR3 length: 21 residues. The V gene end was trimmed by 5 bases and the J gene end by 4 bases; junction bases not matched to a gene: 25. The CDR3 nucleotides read TGTGCCAGTAGTCTTCGGCCGGCATGGGGTGAAATACAGGGGGAAGGAAACACCATATATTTT. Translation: CASSLRPAWGEIQGEGNTIYF.

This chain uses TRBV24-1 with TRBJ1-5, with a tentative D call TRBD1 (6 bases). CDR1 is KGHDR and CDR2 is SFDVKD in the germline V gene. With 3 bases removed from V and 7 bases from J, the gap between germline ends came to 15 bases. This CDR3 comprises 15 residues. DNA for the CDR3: TGTGCCACCAGTGATCCAGGGGCCGGTTGGCAGCCCCAGCATTTT. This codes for CATSDPGAGWQPQHF.

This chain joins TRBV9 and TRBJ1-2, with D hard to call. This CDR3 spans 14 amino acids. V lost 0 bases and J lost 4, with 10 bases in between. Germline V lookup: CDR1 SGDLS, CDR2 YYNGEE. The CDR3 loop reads CASSVGQEGYGYTF. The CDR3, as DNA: TGTGCCAGCAGCGTAGGTCAGGAGGGCTATGGCTACACCTTC.

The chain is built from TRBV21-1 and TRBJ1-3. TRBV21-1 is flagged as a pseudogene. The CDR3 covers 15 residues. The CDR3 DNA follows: TGTGCCAGCAGCAGCACGGACCCGTCTGGAAACACCATATATTTT. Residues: CASSSTDPSGNTIYF.

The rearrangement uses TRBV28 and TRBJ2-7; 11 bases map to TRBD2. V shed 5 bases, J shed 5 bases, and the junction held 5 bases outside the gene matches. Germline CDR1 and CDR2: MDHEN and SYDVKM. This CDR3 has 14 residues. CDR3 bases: TGTGCCAGCAGTCGGACTAGCGGGTTTAACGAGCAGTACTTC. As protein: CASSRTSGFNEQYF.

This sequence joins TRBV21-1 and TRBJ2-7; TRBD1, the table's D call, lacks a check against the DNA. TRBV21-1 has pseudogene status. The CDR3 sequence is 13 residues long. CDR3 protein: CASSKGRGHEQYF. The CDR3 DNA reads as TGTGCCAGCAGCAAAGGCAGGGGGCACGAGCAGTACTTC.

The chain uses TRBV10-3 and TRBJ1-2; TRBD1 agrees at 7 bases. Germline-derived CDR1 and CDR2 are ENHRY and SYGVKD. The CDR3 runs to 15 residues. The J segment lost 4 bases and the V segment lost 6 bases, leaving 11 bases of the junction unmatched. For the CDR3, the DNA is TGTGCCATCAGCGGGGGGACAGACACCTTCTATGGCTACACCTTC. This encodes CAISGGTDTFYGYTF.

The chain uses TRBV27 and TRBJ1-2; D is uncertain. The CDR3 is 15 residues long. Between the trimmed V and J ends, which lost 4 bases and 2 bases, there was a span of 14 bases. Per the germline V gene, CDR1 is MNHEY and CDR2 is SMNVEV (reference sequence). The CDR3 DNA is TGTGCCAGCAGTTCCGACTTGGGCCCCAACTATGGCTACACCTTC. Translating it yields CASSSDLGPNYGYTF.

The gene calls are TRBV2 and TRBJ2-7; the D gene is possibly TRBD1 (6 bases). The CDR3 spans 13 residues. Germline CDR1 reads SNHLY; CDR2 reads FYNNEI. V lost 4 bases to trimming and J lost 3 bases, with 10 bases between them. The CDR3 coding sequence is TGTGCCAGCAGTGTTAAGGGGGTCTACGAGCAGTACTTC. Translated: CASSVKGVYEQYF.

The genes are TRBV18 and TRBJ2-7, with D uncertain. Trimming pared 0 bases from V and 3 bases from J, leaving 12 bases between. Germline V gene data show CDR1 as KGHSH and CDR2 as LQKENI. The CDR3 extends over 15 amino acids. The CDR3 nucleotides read TGTGCCAGCTCACCACCTAATAGAAGGGACTACGAGCAGTACTTC. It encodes CASSPPNRRDYEQYF.

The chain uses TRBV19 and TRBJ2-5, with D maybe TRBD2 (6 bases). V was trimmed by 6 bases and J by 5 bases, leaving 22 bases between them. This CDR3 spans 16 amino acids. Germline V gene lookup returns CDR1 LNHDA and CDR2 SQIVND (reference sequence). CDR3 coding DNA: TGTGCCAGTAGACCTCACCCACTAGCATCCTACGAGACCCAGTACTTC. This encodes CASRPHPLASYETQYF.

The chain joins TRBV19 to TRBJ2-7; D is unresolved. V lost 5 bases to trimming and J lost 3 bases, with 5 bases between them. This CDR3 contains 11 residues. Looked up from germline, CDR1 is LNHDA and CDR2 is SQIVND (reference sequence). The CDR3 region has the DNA TGTGCCAGTAGTCGCGGCTACGAGCAGTACTTC. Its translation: CASSRGYEQYF.

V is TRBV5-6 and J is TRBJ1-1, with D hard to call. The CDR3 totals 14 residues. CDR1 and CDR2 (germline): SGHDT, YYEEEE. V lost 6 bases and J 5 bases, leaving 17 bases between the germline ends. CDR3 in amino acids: CASTGEGTRTEAFF. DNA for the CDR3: TGTGCCAGCACCGGGGAGGGCACAAGAACTGAAGCTTTCTTT.

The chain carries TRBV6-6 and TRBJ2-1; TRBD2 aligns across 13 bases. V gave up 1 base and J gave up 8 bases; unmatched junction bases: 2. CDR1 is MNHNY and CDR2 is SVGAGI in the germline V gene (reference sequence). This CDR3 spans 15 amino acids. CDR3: CASSYWTSGSYEQFF. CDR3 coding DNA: TGTGCCAGCAGTTACTGGACTAGCGGGAGCTATGAGCAGTTCTTC.